Following are 12 T cell receptor beta chains from one sample sequenced in a study of cytomegalovirus exposure and HLA in healthy donors. The PCR contained 60 Vbeta and 13 Jbeta primers. Assay: immunoSEQ multiplex PCR; the TCRdb copy retains only in-frame clones and omits some. Of about 160,000 clones listed, 77% are singletons. Material: PBMCs. The receptors stem from a woman younger than 45 in good health and CMV-seronegative.

This rearrangement joins TRBV7-9 to TRBJ2-2; TRBD1 matches 9 bases. After removal of 4 bases from V and 5 bases from J, the junction contained 5 bases not matched to a gene. CDR1 SEHNR and CDR2 FQNEAQ come from the germline V gene (reference sequence). This CDR3 is 15 amino acids long. The CDR3 nucleotides are TGTGCCAGCAGCTCGACAGGGGGAGAGACCGGGGAGCTGTTTTTT. Its protein product is CASSSTGGETGELFF.

V usage is TRBV9 and J usage is TRBJ1-1, with TRBD1 identical over 8 bases. Germline V gives CDR1 SGDLS, CDR2 YYNGEE. V shed 3 bases and J 4 bases; nucleotides not matched to a gene: 14. The CDR3 totals 17 residues. CDR3: CASSAQGGLGRITEAFF. In DNA form, the CDR3 reads TGTGCCAGCAGCGCACAGGGGGGCTTGGGTCGAATCACTGAAGCTTTCTTT.

V and J are TRBV19 and TRBJ1-4, with 9 bases matching TRBD1. This CDR3 has 16 residues. Germline V gene sequence: CDR1 LNHDA, CDR2 SQIVND (reference sequence). With V trimmed by 7 bases and J by 5 bases, 11 bases remained unmatched. The CDR3 reads CASTYNRDRVNEKLFF. The CDR3 DNA follows: TGTGCCAGTACGTATAATCGGGACAGGGTGAATGAAAAACTGTTTTTT.

CDR3 protein: CAWTVGGEQYF. The CDR3, as DNA: TGTGCCTGGACCGTGGGAGGGGAGCAGTACTTC. The chain combines TRBV30 with TRBJ2-5, with TRBD2 matching over 7 bases. V was clipped by 4 bases and J by 11 bases; unmatched bases: 7. From germline, CDR1 is GTSNPN and CDR2 SVGIG (reference sequence). CDR3 length equals 11 residues.

There are a few counts of this clone. CDR3 residues: CASSQILGVGTGELFF. As DNA, the CDR3 is TGTGCCAGCAGCCAAATTTTGGGAGTGGGAACCGGGGAGCTGTTTTTT. V gene TRBV27 combines with J gene TRBJ2-2; tentative D call: TRBD2 (5 bases). The CDR3 is 16 amino acids. The V gene's germline CDR1 is MNHEY and CDR2 SMNVEV (reference sequence). V gave up 6 bases and J gave up 5 bases, with 19 bases separating them.

V usage is TRBV7-2 and J usage is TRBJ1-2; 7 bases line up with TRBD1. The germline gives CDR1 SGHTA, CDR2 FQGNSA. The CDR3 covers 15 residues. After removal of 0 bases from V and 4 bases from J, the junction contained 5 bases not matched to a gene. The CDR3 spells CASSLAGQGVYGYTF. In nucleotides, the CDR3 is TGTGCCAGCAGCTTAGCGGGGCAGGGGGTCTATGGCTACACCTTC. The full variable domain, its missing parts supplied by reference TRBV7-2 and TRBJ1-2, is GAGVSQSPSNKVTEKGKDVELRCDPISGHTALYWYRQSLGQGLEFLIYFQGNSAPDKSGLPSDRFSAERTGGSVSTLTIQRTQQEDSAVYLCASSLAGQGVYGYTFGSGTRLTVV.

This clone appeared once. The chain has TRBV5-4 and TRBJ2-7; tentative D call: TRBD2 (6 bases). Trimming removed 6 bases at V and 3 bases at J, with 7 bases between. The CDR3 contains 11 residues. Germline CDR1 reads SGHNT; CDR2 reads YYREEE (reference sequence). Here the CDR3 reads CASMEGYEQYF. The CDR3, as DNA: TGTGCCAGCATGGAGGGCTACGAGCAGTACTTC.

The chain links TRBV19 to TRBJ1-5; TRBD1 matches at 7 bases. The germline V gene has CDR1 LNHDA and CDR2 SQIVND (reference sequence). V shed 7 bases and J 0 bases; nucleotides not matched to a gene: 9. This CDR3 contains 16 residues. In DNA, the CDR3 is TGTGCCAGTAAGACAGGGTACGATTATAGCAATCAGCCCCAGCATTTT. Encoded protein: CASKTGYDYSNQPQHF. The complete variable domain, with remaining parts taken from reference TRBV19 and TRBJ1-5, reads DGGITQSPKYLFRKEGQNVTLSCEQNLNHDAMYWYRQDPGQGLRLIYYSQIVNDFQKGDIAEGYSVSREKKESFPLTVTSAQKNPTAFYLCASKTGYDYSNQPQHFGDGTRLSIL.

The chain joins TRBV5-1 to TRBJ1-6; the match to TRBD1 covers 7 bases. The trim removed 5 bases at V and 7 bases at J, leaving 6 bases unmatched. The germline CDR1 and CDR2 sequences are SGHRS and YFSETQ. This CDR3 comprises 14 residues. CDR3 residues: CASRHDRDNSPLHF. CDR3 nucleotides: TGCGCCAGCAGACATGACAGGGACAATTCACCCCTCCACTTT.

V gene TRBV7-2 combines with J gene TRBJ2-1; D may be TRBD2 (5 bases). This CDR3 has 15 amino acids. CDR1 is SGHTA and CDR2 is FQGNSA in the germline V gene. V lost 0 bases and J lost 8, with 14 bases in between. CDR3 DNA sequence: TGTGCCAGCAGCTTAGCGGGAGACGGGCTCGATGAGCAGTTCTTC. Residues: CASSLAGDGLDEQFF. Drawing the rest from reference TRBV7-2 and TRBJ2-1, the complete variable domain is GAGVSQSPSNKVTEKGKDVELRCDPISGHTALYWYRQSLGQGLEFLIYFQGNSAPDKSGLPSDRFSAERTGGSVSTLTIQRTQQEDSAVYLCASSLAGDGLDEQFFGPGTRLTVL.

This chain uses TRBV6-1 with TRBJ2-5; perhaps TRBD1 as D (6 bases). Trimming left V 7 bases short and J 3 bases short, with 15 bases between. CDR1 is MNHNS, CDR2 SASEGT, per germline. The CDR3 length is 14 residues. CDR3 protein: CASTVGTGKETQYF. The DNA of the CDR3 is TGTGCCAGCACGGTAGGAACAGGGAAAGAGACCCAGTACTTC.

The chain recombines TRBV19 with TRBJ2-2; TRBD1 agrees at 7 bases. The CDR3 has 16 amino acids. The junction had 8 bases not matched to a gene; V was cut back by 4 bases and J by 3 bases. CDR1 is LNHDA and CDR2 is SQIVND in the germline V gene (reference sequence). The CDR3 region is CASSTHLQGDTGELFF. DNA of the CDR3: TGTGCCAGTAGTACCCACCTCCAGGGGGACACCGGGGAGCTGTTTTTT.